Listed below are T cell receptor beta chains from one sample, sequenced in a study of shared clonotypes between healthy human individuals. Data came from immunoSEQ multiplex PCR; TCRdb stores just in-frame clones and leaves some out. The repertoire holds about 480,000 clones, with 60% to 85% as singletons. Sequencing was performed on PBMCs. Receptors originate from a woman between 40 and 50 years old in good health. Some clones in this sample may be carry-over from other donors' samples. CDR3s include the opening cysteine and the closing phenylalanine or tryptophan. The D gene is left open where the match is weak. Rows give clone size only sometimes, using once, few, many, or a class for an expanded clone.

V gene,D gene,J gene,clone size,CDR3 protein,CDR3 DNA
TRBV2,.,TRBJ2-2,.,CASSTGKPNTGELFF,TGTGCCAGCAGCACAGGTAAACCGAACACCGGGGAGCTGTTTTTT
TRBV25-1,.,TRBJ1-2,.,CASSDHREGGYTF,TGTGCCAGCAGTGACCACAGGGAAGGTGGCTACACCTTC
TRBV5-5,.,TRBJ1-1,.,CASTAVENTEAFF,TGTGCCAGCACCGCGGTGGAGAACACTGAAGCTTTCTTT
TRBV6-6,TRBD1,TRBJ2-7,.,CASTPRGQTYEQYF,TGTGCCAGCACCCCCAGGGGGCAGACCTACGAGCAGTACTTC
TRBV23-1,.,TRBJ2-2,.,CASNLYQSNTGELFF,TGCGCCAGCAATCTCTACCAATCGAACACCGGGGAGCTGTTTTTT
TRBV5-1,TRBD1,TRBJ1-3,.,CASSSGQGAGNTIYF,TGCGCCAGCAGCTCCGGGCAGGGGGCTGGAAACACCATATATTTT
TRBV25-1,.,TRBJ1-5,few,CASSQSGSNQPQHF,TGTGCCAGCAGTCAGTCAGGTAGCAATCAGCCCCAGCATTTT
TRBV9,.,TRBJ2-7,once,CASSVVWNSYEQYF,TGTGCCAGCAGCGTAGTTTGGAACTCCTACGAGCAGTACTTC
TRBV28,.,TRBJ2-5,.,CASSAPASRETQYF,TGTGCCAGCAGTGCCCCGGCGAGTCGGGAGACCCAGTACTTC
TRBV6-5,.,TRBJ2-1,.,CAIGTGGVTNEQFF,TGTGCCATCGGAACAGGGGGGGTTACCAATGAGCAGTTCTTC
TRBV7-6,.,TRBJ2-2,.,CASSFAGSTGELFF,TGTGCCAGCAGCTTTGCAGGGAGTACCGGGGAGCTGTTTTTT
TRBV6-4,TRBD1,TRBJ2-1,.,CASRTGFTGGKQFF,TGTGCCAGCAGGACAGGGTTTACAGGCGGAAAGCAGTTCTTC
TRBV18,.,TRBJ2-2,.,CASSPLTGRNTGELFF,TGTGCCAGCTCACCACTTACGGGACGGAACACCGGGGAGCTGTTTTTT
TRBV23-1,.,TRBJ2-7,.,CASSQGVVKNLYEQYF,TGCGCCAGCAGTCAAGGTGTAGTTAAGAATCTCTACGAGCAGTACTTC
TRBV18,.,TRBJ2-5,.,CASAVGVGETQYF,TGTGCCAGCGCGGTCGGGGTTGGAGAGACCCAGTACTTC
TRBV7-2,.,TRBJ1-1,.,CASSFVGMNTEAFF,TGTGCCAGCAGCTTTGTGGGGATGAACACTGAAGCTTTCTTT
TRBV7-3,.,TRBJ2-1,many,CASSLIRGNEQFF,TGTGCCAGCAGCTTAATCCGAGGCAATGAGCAGTTCTTC
TRBV5-5,.,TRBJ1-1,.,CASSPLGLDGLTEAFF,TGTGCCAGCAGCCCGCTGGGCCTGGACGGCCTAACTGAAGCTTTCTTT
TRBV5-4,TRBD2,TRBJ2-5,.,CASSPRGLAGVETQYF,TGTGCCAGCAGCCCCAGAGGACTAGCGGGAGTAGAGACCCAGTACTTC
TRBV20-1,.,TRBJ2-1,.,CSARALDEQFF,TGCAGTGCTAGAGCGCTCGATGAGCAGTTCTTC
TRBV21-1,.,TRBJ2-2,.,CASGGPHSGELFGELFF,TGTGCCAGCGGGGGGCCGCATTCAGGAGAACTTTTCGGGGAGCTGTTTTTT
TRBV7-9,TRBD2,TRBJ2-1,.,CASSFSSGGQQFF,TGTGCCAGCAGCTTTTCTAGCGGAGGGCAGCAGTTCTTC
TRBV7-8,.,TRBJ1-4,few,CASSLARQGLGWEKLFF,TGTGCCAGCAGCTTAGCGCGGCAGGGGTTGGGATGGGAAAAACTGTTTTTT
TRBV5-4,TRBD1,TRBJ2-3,.,CASSPPGQQSTDTQYF,TGTGCCAGCAGCCCTCCGGGACAGCAAAGCACAGATACGCAGTATTTT
TRBV27,.,TRBJ1-2,.,CASSFPGPLTF,TGTGCCAGCAGTTTTCCCGGTCCCCTCACCTTC
TRBV2,.,TRBJ1-1,.,CASSPRDVNTEAFF,TGTGCCAGCAGCCCCAGGGATGTGAACACTGAAGCTTTCTTT
TRBV11-2,.,TRBJ2-7,few,CASSFQERKYF,TGTGCCAGCAGCTTCCAGGAGAGAAAGTACTTC
TRBV12-5,.,TRBJ2-3,few,CASGPAGLGTDTQYF,TGTGCTAGTGGTCCCGCAGGGTTGGGGACAGATACGCAGTATTTT
TRBV10-2,TRBD2,TRBJ2-5,few,CASRPAGTSGHRTQYF,TGCGCCAGCAGACCGGCCGGGACTAGCGGCCATAGGACCCAGTACTTC
TRBV18,TRBD1,TRBJ2-7,.,CASSRDRDEQYF,TGTGCCAGCTCACGGGACAGGGACGAGCAGTACTTC
TRBV30,TRBD1,TRBJ2-2,few,CAWSGTGGYTGELFF,TGTGCCTGGTCCGGGACAGGGGGCTACACCGGGGAGCTGTTTTTT
TRBV6-6,TRBD1,TRBJ1-5,.,CASSYTGGNQPQHF,TGTGCCAGCAGTTACACAGGGGGCAATCAGCCCCAGCATTTT
TRBV19,.,TRBJ1-2,once,CASSPEAGAAYGYTF,TGTGCCAGTAGTCCTGAGGCAGGGGCCGCCTATGGCTACACCTTC